Below are 31 T cell receptor beta chains sequenced from a single sample in a study of T cells in Graves' hyperthyroidism and ophthalmopathy. Amplified TCR beta CDR3 regions came from RNA transcripts. Researchers ran a first-round RT-PCR on the TCR CDR3 using the HTBI primer set. Each CDR3 protein gets one entry after TCRdb re-called the multiplex PCR reads with MiXCR. The data contain under 750,000 distinct CDR3 sequences, roughly a sixth of them singletons. The sample comprised blood. The receptors shown here come from a woman in her forties or fifties with Graves' hyperthyroidism that later progressed to Graves' ophthalmopathy.

This clonotype was detected only a few times. The V gene is TRBV6-1, the J gene TRBJ2-5; 11 nucleotides align to TRBD2. The CDR3 runs to 16 residues. V trimming: 5 bases; J trimming: 3 bases; junction bases outside the gene matches: 8. The germline V gene encodes CDR1 MNHNS and CDR2 SASEGT. In DNA, the CDR3 is TGTGCCAGCAGTAGTGGGCTAGCGGGGGGTAAAGAGACCCAGTACTTC. Its protein is CASSSGLAGGKETQYF.

This clonotype was recorded at least ten times. This chain uses TRBV12-3 or TRBV12-4 with TRBJ1-1; tentatively, D is TRBD1 (5 bases). The CDR3 has 13 amino acids. The V gene lost 6 bases and the J gene lost 0 bases, with 8 bases spanning the gap. The CDR3 nucleotides are TGTGCCAGCAGGGGGACGGTGAACACTGAAGCTTTCTTT. It codes for CASRGTVNTEAFF.

This clonotype was recorded at least ten times. The chain couples TRBV11-2 to TRBJ2-7; 8 bases line up with TRBD1. The length of the CDR3 is 14 residues. CDR1 and CDR2 from the germline V gene are SGHAT and FQNNGV. V lost 4 bases to trimming and J lost 4 bases; unmatched junction nucleotides: 6. CDR3: CASSSPGGAYEQYF. For the CDR3, the DNA is TGTGCCAGCAGCTCTCCAGGGGGCGCGTACGAGCAGTACTTC.

This clonotype was recorded at least ten times. The genes are TRBV6-1 and TRBJ1-1, with TRBD1 identical over 8 bases. V trimming: 7 bases; J trimming: 0 bases; junction bases outside the gene matches: 7. The CDR3 runs 15 residues. CDR1 and CDR2 from the germline V gene are MNHNS and SASEGT. The CDR3 loop is CASTLDRGMNTEAFF. CDR3 DNA: TGTGCCAGCACCTTAGACAGGGGCATGAACACTGAAGCTTTCTTT.

This clonotype was seen a handful of times. At one end, the junction sequence differs from germline, possibly due to a read error. This chain connects TRBV5-1 to TRBJ2-1; tentative D call: TRBD2 (6 bases). In germline, CDR1 is SGHRS, CDR2 YFSETQ. The CDR3 is 15 residues long. This CDR3 reads CASSWGLTSHNEQFF. In nucleotides, the CDR3 is TGCGCCAGCAGCTGGGGACTCACCTCCCACAATGAGCAGTTCTTC.

J is TRBJ1-2 and V is TRBV7-9; 8 positions match TRBD1. The CDR3 length is 16 residues. The V segment lost 5 bases and the J segment 3 bases; nucleotides outside the gene matches: 11. The germline CDR1 and CDR2 sequences are SEHNR and FQNEAQ (reference sequence). CDR3 sequence: CASSLLSTGEDYGYTF. DNA of the CDR3: TGTGCCAGCAGCCTACTTTCGACAGGGGAGGACTATGGCTACACCTTC.

The chain carries TRBV12-3 or TRBV12-4 and TRBJ1-2, with D uncertain. Trimming removed 6 bases from V and 5 bases from J, with 16 bases in between. The CDR3 loop spans 14 amino acids. For the CDR3, the DNA is TGTGCCAGCAGCCGAGAACTTCTGGGATATGGCTACACCTTC. This encodes CASSRELLGYGYTF.

This clonotype has only one observation. This sequence may be a read error, since a much larger clone differs from it by one base. CDR3 residues: CSARERTVNYGQYF. The CDR3 region has the DNA TGCAGTGCTAGAGAGCGGACAGTCAACTACGGGCAGTACTTC. The chain uses TRBV20-1 and TRBJ2-7; D is perhaps TRBD1 (6 bases). Germline CDR1 and CDR2: DFQATT and SNEGSKA (reference sequence). The CDR3 is made up of 14 amino acids.

Many counts were recorded for this clonotype. The CDR3 sequence: CASSQEGRYGYTF. As DNA, the CDR3 is TGCGCCAGCAGCCAAGAGGGGCGCTATGGCTACACCTTC. The V call is TRBV4-1, the J call TRBJ1-2; possibly TRBD1 for D (5 bases). The CDR3 has 13 residues. Trimming stripped 0 bases from V and 4 bases from J, with 6 bases between. The germline V gene encodes CDR1 MGHRA and CDR2 YSYEKL.

The chain links TRBV11-2 to TRBJ2-3, with TRBD1 matching 7 bases. The CDR3 covers 15 residues. Unmatched junction bases numbered 5, after V lost 0 bases and J lost 5 bases. CDR1 SGHAT and CDR2 FQNNGV come from the germline V gene. In DNA form, the CDR3 reads TGTGCCAGCAGCTTAGACAGGGGGTGGCAAGATACGCAGTATTTT. It specifies CASSLDRGWQDTQYF.

This clonotype came up many times. The chain recombines TRBV9 with TRBJ2-7, with TRBD1 matching 10 bases. V gave up 3 bases and J gave up 1 base; unmatched junction bases: 1. The germline V gene encodes CDR1 SGDLS and CDR2 YYNGEE. This CDR3 comprises 14 residues. CDR3 amino acids: CASSGQGASYEQYF. DNA for the CDR3: TGTGCCAGCAGCGGACAGGGGGCTTCCTACGAGCAGTACTTC.

V usage is TRBV5-6 and J usage is TRBJ2-2; D unclear. The V gene's germline CDR1 is SGHDT and CDR2 YYEEEE. The length of the CDR3 is 13 residues. Trimming took 4 bases from V and 3 from J, leaving 7 bases between them. Here the CDR3 reads CASSHGDTGELFF. The CDR3 nucleotides read TGTGCCAGCAGCCACGGAGACACCGGGGAGCTGTTTTTT.

This clonotype was seen many times. The rearrangement links TRBV30 to TRBJ1-1; D unclear. Germline loops: CDR1 GTSNPN, CDR2 SVGIG (reference sequence). Trimming took off 0 bases at V and 7 bases at J, with 9 bases between the two ends. This CDR3 contains 12 residues. This CDR3 is CAWSVGLGEAFF. CDR3 coding DNA: TGTGCCTGGAGTGTAGGTTTGGGTGAAGCTTTCTTT. Together with reference TRBV30 and TRBJ1-1, the CDR3 gives the full variable domain: SQTIHQWPATLVQPVGSPLSLECTVEGTSNPNLYWYRQAAGRGLQLLFYSVGIGQISSEVPQNLSASRPQDRQFILSSKKLLLSDSGFYLCAWSVGLGEAFFGQGTRLTVV.

The chain combines TRBV12-3 or TRBV12-4 with TRBJ2-1; D remains unclear. The CDR3 consists of 13 residues. V dropped 5 bases and J dropped 6 bases, with 11 bases sitting between them. For the CDR3, the DNA is TGTGCCAGCAGTACCAATCTCCGCAATGAGCAGTTCTTC. Its protein is CASSTNLRNEQFF.

This chain uses TRBV20-1 with TRBJ1-4, with 7 bases matching TRBD1. Germline V gene data show CDR1 as DFQATT and CDR2 as SNEGSKA (reference sequence). The CDR3 runs 18 residues. Trimming at V came to 1 base and at J to 0 bases, leaving 11 bases not matched to a gene. As DNA, the CDR3 is TGCAGTGCTAGAGGCAACAGGGGACAACACCCAACTAATGAAAAACTGTTTTTT. This encodes CSARGNRGQHPTNEKLFF.

The CDR3 DNA reads as TGTGCCACCTCCACCCCACACAGGGCAACTGAAGCTTTCTTT. Translating it yields CATSTPHRATEAFF. This chain connects TRBV15 to TRBJ1-1; D is possibly TRBD1 (6 bases). This CDR3 comprises 14 residues. Germline V CDR1 and CDR2: LNHNV, YYDKDF (reference sequence). Between the trimmed V and J ends, which lost 8 bases and 5 bases, there was a span of 18 bases.

This clonotype turned up a few times. V and J are TRBV4-1 and TRBJ2-7; D unresolved. This CDR3 has 13 amino acids. Germline V gene lookup returns CDR1 MGHRA and CDR2 YSYEKL. The germline V and J ends were trimmed by 1 base and 5 bases, with 9 bases remaining between them. Here the CDR3 reads CASSQGQFNEQYF. The CDR3 DNA reads TGCGCCAGCAGCCAAGGGCAGTTTAACGAGCAGTACTTC.

The rearrangement uses TRBV12-3 or TRBV12-4 and TRBJ2-1; 8 bases are a match to TRBD2. V lost 7 bases and J lost 4; bases outside the gene matches: 12. The CDR3 length is 16 residues. CDR3 bases: TGTGCCAGCACCCCTCTGCGCGGGGGGACTTACAATGAGCAGTTCTTC. Amino acid sequence: CASTPLRGGTYNEQFF.

The table lists this clonotype with a count of one. This sequence joins TRBV27 and TRBJ2-7; 9 nucleotides match TRBD2. This CDR3 is 14 amino acids long. The V gene's germline CDR1 is MNHEY and CDR2 SMNVEV (reference sequence). The junction had 5 bases not matched to a gene; V was cut back by 5 bases and J by 3 bases. The chain's CDR3 is CASSGLASVYEQYF. The CDR3 DNA reads TGTGCCAGCAGTGGACTAGCGAGCGTCTACGAGCAGTACTTC.

The chain couples TRBV6-2 or TRBV6-3 to TRBJ1-2; tentatively, D is TRBD1 (6 bases). Germline CDR1 and CDR2: MNHEY and SVGEGT. V was cut by 1 base and J by 4 bases, with 7 bases left in between. There are 13 residues in the CDR3. In DNA form, the CDR3 reads TGTGCCAGCAGTTACTGGACAGCCTATGGCTACACCTTC. Encoded protein: CASSYWTAYGYTF.

This clonotype turned up a few times. The V gene is TRBV11-3, the J gene TRBJ2-5; a possible D gene is TRBD2 (6 bases). V was trimmed by 5 bases and J by 5 bases, leaving 15 bases between them. This CDR3 is 14 amino acids long. The germline CDR1 and CDR2 sequences are SGHNT and YENEEA. The CDR3 loop reads CASSAGGNSETQYF. CDR3 DNA: TGTGCCAGCAGCGCTGGGGGGAACTCGGAGACCCAGTACTTC.

This clonotype was recorded at least ten times. This chain connects TRBV15 to TRBJ2-1, with D maybe TRBD2 (5 bases). Trimming took off 2 bases at V and 0 bases at J, with 14 bases between the two ends. This CDR3 has 17 residues. The germline V gene has CDR1 LNHNV and CDR2 YYDKDF (reference sequence). CDR3 region: CATSRKSTTRSYNEQFF. The CDR3 nucleotides read TGTGCCACCAGCAGAAAATCGACTACCCGCTCCTACAATGAGCAGTTCTTC.

This clonotype was seen a handful of times. The chain employs TRBV5-6 and TRBJ2-3; 9 bases align to TRBD2. The CDR3 runs 15 residues. Per the germline V gene, CDR1 is SGHDT and CDR2 is YYEEEE. The ends lost 4 bases at V and 2 bases at J; junction bases unmatched: 5. Written as DNA, the CDR3 is TGTGCCAGCAGCCGTATAGCGGGGGTCACAGATACGCAGTATTTT. The encoded protein is CASSRIAGVTDTQYF.

In its sample, this clonotype was seen many times. J is TRBJ2-5 and V is TRBV2; 7 bases align to TRBD1. The CDR3 consists of 13 residues. J lost 5 bases, V lost 6 bases, and 6 bases had no gene match. From germline, CDR1 is SNHLY and CDR2 FYNNEI. The CDR3 protein is CASRQTGRETQYF. CDR3 nucleotides: TGTGCCAGCAGGCAGACAGGGCGGGAGACCCAGTACTTC. Combining the CDR3 with reference TRBV2 and TRBJ2-5 gives the whole variable domain EPEVTQTPSHQVTQMGQEVILRCVPISNHLYFYWYRQILGQKVEFLVSFYNNEISEKSEIFDDQFSVERPDGSNFTLKIRSTKLEDSAMYFCASRQTGRETQYFGPGTRLLVL.

Many counts were recorded for this clonotype. The V and J genes are TRBV30 and TRBJ2-7; TRBD1 might be the D (5 bases). The CDR3 is 16 amino acids. V was cut by 5 bases and J by 1 base, with 21 bases left in between. CDR1 and CDR2 from the germline V gene are GTSNPN and SVGIG (reference sequence). CDR3 in amino acids: CAWETPGSIKSYEQYF. The CDR3 nucleotides read TGTGCCTGGGAGACTCCAGGGTCGATCAAGTCCTACGAGCAGTACTTC.

The chain joins TRBV6-1 to TRBJ1-2, with D perhaps TRBD1 (5 bases). The germline V gene encodes CDR1 MNHNS and CDR2 SASEGT. V was cut by 6 bases and J by 3 bases, with 14 bases left in between. The CDR3 has 14 residues. The CDR3 here is CASRRTGTDYGYTF. CDR3 DNA sequence: TGTGCCAGCAGGCGGACCGGGACGGACTATGGCTACACCTTC.

Ten or more counts support this clonotype. The V and J genes are TRBV2 and TRBJ1-4, with a tentative D call TRBD1 (6 bases). Germline V gene sequence: CDR1 SNHLY, CDR2 FYNNEI. The CDR3 contains 15 residues. V was clipped by 4 bases and J by 0 bases, with 9 bases between them. The CDR3 sequence is CASSARQATNEKLFF. In nucleotides, the CDR3 is TGTGCCAGCAGTGCGAGACAGGCAACTAATGAAAAACTGTTTTTT.

The chain uses TRBV20-1 and TRBJ2-7; tentatively, D is TRBD2 (6 bases). This CDR3 has 17 amino acids. The V end was cut by 6 bases, the J end by 0 bases, with 24 bases between. Germline V CDR1 and CDR2: DFQATT, SNEGSKA (reference sequence). The CDR3: CSAESLTRVRSSYEQYF. In DNA, the CDR3 is TGCAGTGCGGAGTCATTGACTAGAGTTCGGAGCTCCTACGAGCAGTACTTC.

This clonotype was counted a few times. The chain uses TRBV30 and TRBJ1-2, with no clear D. The CDR3 is 10 amino acids. With 8 bases removed from V and 4 bases from J, the gap between germline ends came to 8 bases. Germline lookup yields CDR1 GTSNPN and CDR2 SVGIG (reference sequence). The CDR3 nucleotides read TGTGCCCTTGTGGCCTATGGCTACACCTTC. This codes for CALVAYGYTF.

The rearrangement uses TRBV19 and TRBJ1-1, with D possibly matching TRBD1 (5 bases). The CDR3 contains 12 residues. The V gene's germline CDR1 is LNHDA and CDR2 SQIVND (reference sequence). Between the trimmed V and J ends, which lost 11 bases and 3 bases, there was a span of 13 bases. The CDR3 sequence: CAGAREHTEAFF. The CDR3 nucleotides are TGTGCCGGTGCCAGGGAGCACACTGAAGCTTTCTTT.

The sample holds a few counts of this clonotype. Sequence at one end of the junction differs from germline and may be a read error. The chain has TRBV20-1 and TRBJ2-1; no clear D gene. CDR1 and CDR2 (germline): DFQATT, SNEGSKA (reference sequence). The CDR3 consists of 14 residues. This CDR3 reads CSAPSSTIYTEQFF. DNA of the CDR3: TGCAGTGCTCCTTCGTCTACTATTTACACTGAGCAGTTCTTC.